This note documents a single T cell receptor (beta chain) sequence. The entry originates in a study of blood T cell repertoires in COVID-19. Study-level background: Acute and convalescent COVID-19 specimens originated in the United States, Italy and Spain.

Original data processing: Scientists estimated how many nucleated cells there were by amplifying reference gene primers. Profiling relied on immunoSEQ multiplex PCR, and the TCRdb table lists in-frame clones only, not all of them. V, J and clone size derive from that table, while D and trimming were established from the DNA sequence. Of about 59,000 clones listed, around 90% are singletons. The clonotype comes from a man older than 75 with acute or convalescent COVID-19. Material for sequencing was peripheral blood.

In nucleotides, the CDR3 is TGTGCCAGCAGTGAGACTAGCGGGGGTGGCAATGAGCAGTTCTTC. Translation: CASSETSGGGNEQFF. The rearrangement links TRBV6-1 to TRBJ2-1, with TRBD2 matching over 12 bases. The ends lost 3 bases at V and 6 bases at J; junction bases unmatched: 3. Germline V gene lookup returns CDR1 MNHNS and CDR2 SASEGT. The CDR3 spans 15 residues.